This TCR beta chain was recovered during a study of T cell repertoires in ileal Crohn's disease. General observations from the study: All patients with clonality above 26.8% had endoscopic recurrence. Compared with non-smokers, active smokers at surgery showed more clonal expansions.

This clone was detected a few times. What it recognizes is unknown. Measured with immunoSEQ multiplex PCR; TCRdb has only the in-frame clones, and not every one. The table shows about 14,000 clones, with about 85% occurring only once. Looked up from germline, CDR1 is LNHDA and CDR2 is SQIVND (reference sequence). The CDR3 loop spans 12 amino acids. Trimming shortened V by 6 bases and J by 3 bases, and 8 bases separated the two germline ends. This sequence originates from an adult with Crohn's disease. V is TRBV19 and J is TRBJ1-2; perhaps TRBD1 as D (6 bases). Material for sequencing was ileal tissue. In nucleotides, the CDR3 is TGTGCCAGTAGGGACAGATACTATGGCTACACCTTC. It translates to CASRDRYYGYTF.